Shown below are 20 T cell receptor beta chains from a single sample sequenced in a study of sequential checkpoint blockade in melanoma. Method: immunoSEQ multiplex PCR; TCRdb's copy keeps in-frame clones and lacks some. In the table there are around 15,000 clones, roughly 50% of which are singletons. As to treatment: randomized to nivolumab then ipilimumab (arm A) or the reverse (arm B). Source: CD8+ T cells sorted from blood (inferred from file names), taken from a patient given nivolumab and ipilimumab in sequence. The receptor set was obtained from a human donor with melanoma.

J is TRBJ1-1 and V is TRBV2; TRBD1 aligns across 7 bases. Germline V gives CDR1 SNHLY, CDR2 FYNNEI. The CDR3 covers 14 residues. The V gene end was trimmed by 6 bases and the J gene end by 4 bases; junction bases not matched to a gene: 8. The CDR3 sequence: CASSDEGAGTEAFF. The CDR3 nucleotides are TGTGCCAGCAGCGATGAGGGGGCAGGCACTGAAGCTTTCTTT.

The J gene is TRBJ2-3, the V gene TRBV11-3, with a possible D match to TRBD2 (6 bases). The CDR3 is made up of 20 amino acids. Trimming left V 4 bases short and J 0 bases short, with 26 bases between. Germline loops: CDR1 SGHNT, CDR2 YENEEA. As DNA, the CDR3 is TGTGCCAGCAGCTCTCGGATCCGGCGGGGATACCGATCTAGCACAGATACGCAGTATTTT. Its protein is CASSSRIRRGYRSSTDTQYF.

V and J are TRBV11-2 and TRBJ2-5; TRBD1 matches at 9 bases. The J call may not be correct, given that the DNA end is closer to TRBJ2-7. Germline values: CDR1 SGHAT, CDR2 FQNNGV. The CDR3 extends over 17 amino acids. CDR3 in amino acids: CASREGPGQGPLYEQYF. DNA of the CDR3: TGTGCCAGCAGGGAAGGACCGGGACAGGGTCCCCTCTACGAGCAGTACTTC.

The rearrangement uses TRBV15 and TRBJ2-7, with TRBD2 matching over 7 bases. The CDR3 length is 15 residues. From germline, CDR1 is LNHNV and CDR2 YYDKDF (reference sequence). Trimming removed 5 bases from V and 2 bases from J; junction bases left unmatched: 9. CDR3 sequence (DNA): TGTGCCACCAGCCCAGAGCTAGGGAGGGCCTACGAGCAGTACTTC. Its protein product is CATSPELGRAYEQYF. The whole variable domain, filled in from reference TRBV15 and TRBJ2-7, reads DAMVIQNPRYQVTQFGKPVTLSCSQTLNHNVMYWYQQKSSQAPKLLFHYYDKDFNNEADTPDNFQSRRPNTSFCFLDIRSPGLGDTAMYLCATSPELGRAYEQYFGPGTRLTVT.

This clone was picked up one time. This rearrangement joins TRBV6-1 to TRBJ2-7; TRBD1 matches at 7 bases. The CDR3 spans 15 residues. J gave up 3 bases and V 8 bases, and 13 bases lay outside the gene matches. Per the germline V gene, CDR1 is MNHNS and CDR2 is SASEGT. CDR3 in DNA: TGTGCCAGCGGACGATCCGGGCAGGGGGACTACGAGCAGTACTTC. It translates to CASGRSGQGDYEQYF.

V is TRBV10-3 and J is TRBJ1-5, with 12 bases aligning to TRBD1. Looked up from germline, CDR1 is ENHRY and CDR2 is SYGVKD. This CDR3 spans 19 amino acids. Trimming at V came to 2 bases and at J to 7 bases, leaving 15 bases not matched to a gene. In DNA, the CDR3 is TGTGCCATCAGTGAGCCCTCGACCTCCGGGACAGGGGGCGGGCAGCCCCAGCATTTT. As protein: CAISEPSTSGTGGGQPQHF.

The chain employs TRBV19 and TRBJ2-5; 8 nucleotides line up with TRBD1. Near its end, the DNA agrees better with TRBJ2-7, so the J call may be wrong. The CDR3 has 16 amino acids. Per the germline V gene, CDR1 is LNHDA and CDR2 is SQIVND (reference sequence). CDR3 sequence (DNA): TGTGCCAGTAGTATCCCCCAAGCAGGGGGCACCTACGAGCAGTACTTC. This sequence encodes CASSIPQAGGTYEQYF.

By sample fraction, this clone is medium-sized. The rearrangement links TRBV19 to TRBJ2-2; 12 nucleotides line up with TRBD2. CDR3 length equals 15 residues. Germline V CDR1 and CDR2: LNHDA, SQIVND (reference sequence). V lost 5 bases and J lost 5; bases outside the gene matches: 3. As DNA, the CDR3 is TGTGCCAGTAGTTGGGGGACTAGCGGGACCGGGGAGCTGTTTTTT. Encoded protein: CASSWGTSGTGELFF.

The chain's CDR3 is CASRWGEAGSYNEQFF. The CDR3 DNA follows: TGTGCCAGCAGATGGGGGGAAGCGGGGTCCTACAATGAGCAGTTCTTC. This rearrangement joins TRBV5-6 to TRBJ2-1, with TRBD2 identical over 7 bases. Trimming at V came to 5 bases and at J to 1 base, leaving 9 bases not matched to a gene. Germline V gene lookup returns CDR1 SGHDT and CDR2 YYEEEE. The CDR3 sequence is 16 residues long.

The chain couples TRBV9 to TRBJ1-5; D is unresolved. The V and J ends lost 2 bases and 1 base respectively, with 4 bases between them. There are 13 residues in the CDR3. Germline V gene lookup returns CDR1 SGDLS and CDR2 YYNGEE. The CDR3 is CASSVSSNQPQHF. CDR3 DNA sequence: TGTGCCAGCAGCGTGTCGAGCAATCAGCCCCAGCATTTT. Full variable domain (remainder filled in from reference TRBV9 and TRBJ1-5): DSGVTQTPKHLITATGQRVTLRCSPRSGDLSVYWYQQSLDQGLQFLIQYYNGEERAKGNILERFSAQQFPDLHSELNLSSLELGDSALYFCASSVSSNQPQHFGDGTRLSIL.

The V and J genes are TRBV5-6 and TRBJ2-1; weak D call: TRBD2 (6 bases). Germline loops: CDR1 SGHDT, CDR2 YYEEEE. Trimming took 1 base from V and 2 from J, leaving 13 bases between them. The CDR3 has 16 amino acids. The CDR3 is CASSLLSGGPYNEQFF. The DNA of the CDR3 is TGTGCCAGCAGCTTGCTTTCCGGGGGACCCTACAATGAGCAGTTCTTC.

The chain combines TRBV7-2 with TRBJ2-1, with D tentatively TRBD2 (5 bases). The CDR3 covers 15 residues. V was shortened by 3 bases and J by 4 bases, with 13 bases between the two germline ends. Germline V gene lookup returns CDR1 SGHTA and CDR2 FQGNSA. The DNA of the CDR3 is TGTGCCAGCAGCTTCCGGGAATTAATTTACAATGAGCAGTTCTTC. Protein: CASSFRELIYNEQFF.

With respect to this clone: One end of the junction fails to match germline, which may point to a read error. This same CDR3 is encoded by further DNA sequences in the sample. The chain carries TRBV27 and TRBJ2-1; TRBD1 matches at 9 bases. In germline, CDR1 is MNHEY, CDR2 SMNVEV (reference sequence). The CDR3 loop spans 14 amino acids. The CDR3 nucleotides read TGTGCCAGCAGTTTAGTGGACAGGGGTAATGAGCAATTCTTC. It yields the protein CASSLVDRGNEQFF.

The genes are TRBV28 and TRBJ2-1; 13 bases are a match to TRBD2. The V and J ends lost 2 bases and 8 bases, in that order; junction bases with no gene match: 9. CDR1 is MDHEN and CDR2 is SYDVKM in the germline V gene. This CDR3 spans 17 amino acids. In nucleotides, the CDR3 is TGTGCCAGCAGTTTAACTAGCGGGAGGGCCAAGGTTGATGAGCAGTTCTTC. It translates to CASSLTSGRAKVDEQFF.

V is TRBV5-5 and J is TRBJ2-7; maybe TRBD1 (5 bases). Trimming cost V 1 base and J 5 bases, with 13 bases left between them. Germline lookup yields CDR1 SGHKS and CDR2 YYEKEE (reference sequence). The CDR3 contains 14 residues. The CDR3 is CASSLTGLVDEQYF. The CDR3 nucleotides are TGTGCCAGCAGCTTGACAGGCCTTGTGGACGAGCAGTACTTC.

This clone was seen a handful of times. The chain couples TRBV2 to TRBJ2-7, with 7 positions matching TRBD1. This CDR3 spans 13 amino acids. Looked up from germline, CDR1 is SNHLY and CDR2 is FYNNEI. V shed 6 bases and J 4 bases; nucleotides not matched to a gene: 6. CDR3 coding DNA: TGTGCCAGCAGAGGACAGGTTTGGTACGAGCAGTACTTC. It encodes CASRGQVWYEQYF.

The chain employs TRBV7-6 and TRBJ2-3, with D unresolved. The V gene lost 1 base and the J gene lost 5 bases, with 10 bases spanning the gap. The germline gives CDR1 SGHVS, CDR2 FNYEAQ. This CDR3 is 14 amino acids long. Written as DNA, the CDR3 is TGTGCCAGCAGCTTAGGCCCCTATGGAGATACGCAGTATTTT. It specifies CASSLGPYGDTQYF.

The chain combines TRBV2 with TRBJ1-5; possibly TRBD1 for D (5 bases). With 6 bases removed from V and 2 bases from J, the gap between germline ends came to 8 bases. The CDR3 has 13 residues. The V gene's germline CDR1 is SNHLY and CDR2 FYNNEI. The CDR3 region has the DNA TGTGCCAGCAGACGGGGGGGCAATCAGCCCCAGCATTTT. Translating gives CASRRGGNQPQHF.

The count of this clone is one. The rearrangement links TRBV11-2 to TRBJ2-7, with 8 bases that match TRBD2. Germline V lookup: CDR1 SGHAT, CDR2 FQNNGV. The CDR3 has 14 residues. Trimming took 5 bases from V and 2 from J; bases not matched to a gene: 5. The CDR3: CASSPGGAAYEQYF. The CDR3 coding sequence is TGTGCCAGCAGCCCGGGGGGGGCCGCCTACGAGCAGTACTTC.

This chain uses TRBV2 with TRBJ2-7; 13 bases are shared with TRBD2. This CDR3 is built from 17 residues. The V gene end was trimmed by 3 bases and the J gene end by 5 bases; junction bases not matched to a gene: 10. Germline CDR1 reads SNHLY; CDR2 reads FYNNEI. The CDR3 spells CASSDPGLAGRGHEQYF. In nucleotides, the CDR3 is TGTGCCAGCAGTGACCCGGGACTAGCGGGAAGGGGCCACGAGCAGTACTTC.